The source of this T cell receptor (beta chain) is a study of cytomegalovirus exposure and HLA in healthy donors. The CDR3 runs to 13 residues. V gave up 1 base and J gave up 3 bases, with 7 bases separating them. CDR1 is SGDLS, CDR2 YYNGEE, per germline. Sequencing used immunoSEQ multiplex PCR; TCRdb keeps in-frame clones, though not all of them. The sample yields 110,000 or so clones, 70% to 90% seen once. The chain carries TRBV9 and TRBJ2-5, with a weak D call TRBD1 (6 bases). This clonotype originated in a young woman in good health and CMV-seronegative. Material for sequencing was PBMCs. The chain's CDR3 is CASSVTGKETQYF. The DNA for the CDR3 is TGTGCCAGCAGCGTAACAGGGAAAGAGACCCAGTACTTC.